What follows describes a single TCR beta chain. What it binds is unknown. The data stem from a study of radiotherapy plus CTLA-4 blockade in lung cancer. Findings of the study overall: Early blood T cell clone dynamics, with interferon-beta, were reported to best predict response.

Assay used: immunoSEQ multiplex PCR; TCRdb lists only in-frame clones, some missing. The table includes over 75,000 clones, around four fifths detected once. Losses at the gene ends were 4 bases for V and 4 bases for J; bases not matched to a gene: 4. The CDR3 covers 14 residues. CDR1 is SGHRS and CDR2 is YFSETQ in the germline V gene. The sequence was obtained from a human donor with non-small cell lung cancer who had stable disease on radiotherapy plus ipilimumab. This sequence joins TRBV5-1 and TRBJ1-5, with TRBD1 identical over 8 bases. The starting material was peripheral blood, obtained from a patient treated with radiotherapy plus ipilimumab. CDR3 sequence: CASSPGTGNQPQHF. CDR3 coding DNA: TGCGCCAGCAGCCCCGGGACAGGTAATCAGCCCCAGCATTTT.